Each of the 24 T cell receptor beta chains below was sequenced from the same sample in a study of cytomegalovirus exposure and HLA in healthy donors. PCR used 60 Vbeta primers and 13 Jbeta primers. Generated by immunoSEQ multiplex PCR, the TCRdb table keeps only in-frame clones and is missing some. The table has about 120,000 clones, roughly three quarters seen once. The sequenced material came from PBMCs. These receptors came from a man aged 25 to 40 in good health and CMV-seropositive.

Notes on this clone: The junction departs from the called germline gene at one end, perhaps through a read error. This sequence joins TRBV2 and TRBJ1-2, with 10 positions matching TRBD1. Looked up from germline, CDR1 is SNHLY and CDR2 is FYNNEI. The CDR3 runs to 10 residues. The CDR3 bases are TGTGCCAGCAGCGGGGACAGGGGAGCCTTC. This encodes CASSGDRGAF.

This clone was counted once. V usage is TRBV7-9 and J usage is TRBJ2-2; 7 bases align to TRBD2. Germline CDR1 reads SEHNR; CDR2 reads FQNEAQ (reference sequence). The length of the CDR3 is 16 residues. The V gene end was trimmed by 3 bases and the J gene end by 5 bases; junction bases not matched to a gene: 9. Here the CDR3 reads CASSFQSGADTGELFF. CDR3 DNA sequence: TGTGCCAGCAGCTTCCAGAGCGGGGCTGATACCGGGGAGCTGTTTTTT.

To note about this clone: A junction boundary mismatches the germline segment, possibly from a read error. The chain couples TRBV7-7 to TRBJ2-5; 13 bases are shared with TRBD2. Germline V lookup: CDR1 SSHAT, CDR2 FNYEAQ (reference sequence). The CDR3 consists of 20 residues. The CDR3 here is CASSLATSGRAVLSRETQYF. The CDR3 region has the DNA TGTGCTAGCAGCTTAGCCACTAGCGGGAGGGCCGTTTTGTCCCGAGAGACCCAGTACTTC.

This clone was counted only a few times. The V call is TRBV7-9, the J call TRBJ2-1; the match to TRBD2 covers 9 bases. J lost 10 bases, V lost 3 bases, and 7 bases had no gene match. This CDR3 has 14 residues. CDR1 and CDR2 from the germline V gene are SEHNR and FQNEAQ (reference sequence). The chain's CDR3 is CASSLGGRGREQFF. CDR3 sequence (DNA): TGTGCCAGCAGCTTGGGCGGGAGGGGGCGGGAGCAGTTCTTC.

The chain is built from TRBV6-1 and TRBJ2-7; the match to TRBD1 covers 8 bases. The CDR3 length is 15 residues. V lost 5 bases to trimming and J lost 3 bases; unmatched junction nucleotides: 9. Germline CDR1 MNHNS, CDR2 SASEGT. CDR3 nucleotide sequence: TGTGCCAGCAGTCCACTGGACAGGGCCAACTACGAGCAGTACTTC. Its translation: CASSPLDRANYEQYF.

This chain uses TRBV23-1 with TRBJ2-4, with a possible D match to TRBD2 (5 bases). TRBV23-1 is marked as an open reading frame, function uncertain. Trimming removed 0 bases at V and 4 bases at J, with 22 bases between. This CDR3 is 19 amino acids long. For the CDR3, the DNA is TGCGCCAGCAGTCAATCGGCTTCGCGGAGAGGGCACAAAAAAAACATTCAGTACTTC. This translates into CASSQSASRRGHKKNIQYF.

The CDR3 is CASSQERTAGGYEQYF. The CDR3 DNA is TGCGCCAGCAGCCAAGAGCGTACAGCGGGAGGCTACGAGCAGTACTTC. The chain couples TRBV4-3 to TRBJ2-7; 9 bases map to TRBD2. V lost 0 bases, J lost 3 bases, and 6 bases stayed unmatched. The germline gives CDR1 LGHNA, CDR2 YSLEER. This CDR3 has 16 amino acids.

This clone has a single count. The rearrangement links TRBV18 to TRBJ1-3, with D maybe TRBD1 (5 bases). The V gene's germline CDR1 is KGHSH and CDR2 LQKENI. The CDR3 consists of 15 residues. The ends were cut back, 2 bases at V and 1 base at J, with 9 bases in the middle. CDR3 residues: CASSPITGSGNTIYF. CDR3 bases: TGTGCCAGCTCACCAATAACAGGTTCTGGAAACACCATATATTTT.

V and J are TRBV5-4 and TRBJ2-7, with D possibly matching TRBD2 (6 bases). Per the germline V gene, CDR1 is SGHNT and CDR2 is YYREEE (reference sequence). This CDR3 has 15 residues. V was pared by 4 bases and J by 2 bases, with 16 bases between. This CDR3 is CASSLLGSGAYEQYF. In nucleotides, the CDR3 is TGTGCCAGCAGCCTTCTCGGTAGCGGAGCCTACGAGCAGTACTTC.

V gene TRBV4-1 combines with J gene TRBJ2-1; 10 bases are shared with TRBD2. Germline V gene sequence: CDR1 MGHRA, CDR2 YSYEKL. V lost 1 base to trimming and J lost 6 bases; unmatched junction nucleotides: 9. The CDR3 extends over 17 amino acids. The CDR3 region is CASSQGFLAGGINEQFF. In DNA, the CDR3 is TGCGCCAGCAGCCAAGGTTTTTTAGCGGGAGGTATCAATGAGCAGTTCTTC.

The CDR3 nucleotides read TGTGCCAGCAGCTTAGTCCGGGGTGGCTACACCTTC. Its translation is CASSLVRGGYTF. The V and J genes are TRBV7-9 and TRBJ1-2, with D unresolved. The CDR3 runs 12 residues. The V gene lost 1 base and the J gene lost 7 bases, with 7 bases spanning the gap. Germline CDR1 is SEHNR and CDR2 is FQNEAQ (reference sequence).

The chain couples TRBV10-2 to TRBJ1-5, with D uncertain. Germline V gene data show CDR1 as WSHSY and CDR2 as SAAADI. Trimming pared 3 bases from V and 0 bases from J, leaving 6 bases between. The CDR3 totals 14 residues. DNA for the CDR3: TGCGCCAGCAGTGAACAGTTTAGCAATCAGCCCCAGCATTTT. Amino acids: CASSEQFSNQPQHF.

J is TRBJ2-3 and V is TRBV7-2; maybe TRBD2 (5 bases). This CDR3 comprises 15 residues. CDR1 is SGHTA, CDR2 FQGNSA, per germline. V was shortened by 1 base and J by 0 bases, with 8 bases between the two germline ends. CDR3 nucleotides: TGTGCCAGCAGCTTAGGACGGGGTAGCACAGATACGCAGTATTTT. Translated, it gives CASSLGRGSTDTQYF.

The V call is TRBV5-4, the J call TRBJ1-2; 7 positions match TRBD1. The J segment lost 0 bases and the V segment lost 2 bases, leaving 7 bases of the junction unmatched. Germline lookup yields CDR1 SGHNT and CDR2 YYREEE (reference sequence). CDR3 length: 16 residues. CDR3 in amino acids: CASSFAGTESNYGYTF. The CDR3 DNA follows: TGTGCCAGCAGCTTTGCCGGGACAGAATCTAACTATGGCTACACCTTC.

As concerns this clone: An end of the junction does not agree with germline; a read error may underlie this. The gene calls are TRBV7-7 and TRBJ2-1; TRBD2 matches at 11 bases. The length of the CDR3 is 16 residues. Germline V gives CDR1 SSHAT, CDR2 FNYEAQ (reference sequence). The CDR3 here is CASSSYSGGDANEQFF. The DNA of the CDR3 is TGTGCTAGCAGCTCCTATAGCGGGGGGGACGCCAATGAGCAGTTCTTC.

The chain employs TRBV21-1 and TRBJ2-2; the D call TRBD2 from the table was never checked on the DNA. TRBV21-1 is marked as a pseudogene. The CDR3 is made up of 17 amino acids. In DNA form, the CDR3 reads TGTGCCAGCAGCAAAGAGGGACTAGACCCGAACACCGGGGAGCTGTTTTTT. Protein sequence: CASSKEGLDPNTGELFF.

The chain carries TRBV7-2 and TRBJ2-2; tentative D call: TRBD2 (5 bases). V dropped 3 bases and J dropped 2 bases, with 10 bases sitting between them. The CDR3 contains 15 residues. From germline, CDR1 is SGHTA and CDR2 FQGNSA. Written as DNA, the CDR3 is TGTGCCAGCAGCTTTAGGAGCGGAAACACCGGGGAGCTGTTTTTT. It is translated as CASSFRSGNTGELFF.

V gene TRBV5-1 combines with J gene TRBJ2-7, with D possibly being TRBD1 (5 bases). Germline V gene sequence: CDR1 SGHRS, CDR2 YFSETQ. V lost 0 bases to trimming and J lost 5 bases, with 15 bases between them. The CDR3 covers 15 residues. The CDR3 is CASSLALSGWDEQYF. CDR3 sequence (DNA): TGCGCCAGCAGCTTGGCGTTATCAGGGTGGGACGAGCAGTACTTC.

This rearrangement joins TRBV30 to TRBJ1-3, with D maybe TRBD1 (5 bases). This CDR3 is built from 15 residues. The germline V gene has CDR1 GTSNPN and CDR2 SVGIG (reference sequence). V was trimmed by 3 bases and J by 0 bases, leaving 12 bases between them. The CDR3 loop is CAWRGSGGSGNTIYF. The CDR3 DNA sequence: TGTGCCTGGAGGGGGTCCGGGGGCTCTGGAAACACCATATATTTT.

This clone has a handful of counts. This chain joins TRBV7-9 and TRBJ1-1; TRBD1 matches at 7 bases. With V trimmed by 1 base and J by 5 bases, 7 bases remained unmatched. The germline CDR1 and CDR2 sequences are SEHNR and FQNEAQ (reference sequence). This CDR3 contains 15 residues. The CDR3 loop reads CASSLVSQGDTEAFF. CDR3 nucleotides: TGTGCCAGCAGCTTAGTCAGTCAGGGGGATACTGAAGCTTTCTTT.

The V call is TRBV5-1, the J call TRBJ2-3; D might be TRBD1 (6 bases). V was pared by 7 bases and J by 0 bases, with 21 bases between. The CDR3 sequence is 17 residues long. Germline lookup yields CDR1 SGHRS and CDR2 YFSETQ. The CDR3 loop reads CASSSTGPFSSTDTQYF. The DNA for the CDR3 is TGCGCCAGCTCGTCGACAGGCCCCTTTTCTAGCACAGATACGCAGTATTTT. Full variable domain (missing parts from reference TRBV5-1 and TRBJ2-3): KAGVTQTPRYLIKTRGQQVTLSCSPISGHRSVSWYQQTPGQGLQFLFEYFSETQRNKGNFPGRFSGRQFSNSRSEMNVSTLELGDSALYLCASSSTGPFSSTDTQYFGPGTRLTVL.

The chain carries TRBV2 and TRBJ2-3, with 7 bases lining up with TRBD2. This CDR3 region has 15 residues. Germline V gene sequence: CDR1 SNHLY, CDR2 FYNNEI. The V segment lost 5 bases and the J segment 3 bases; nucleotides outside the gene matches: 8. The CDR3 sequence is CASSTTGGSTDTQYF. For the CDR3, the DNA is TGTGCCAGCAGTACTACCGGGGGGTCTACAGATACGCAGTATTTT.

The chain carries TRBV11-3 and TRBJ1-1; the D gene is possibly TRBD1 (5 bases). The CDR3 is 14 residues long. The germline V gene encodes CDR1 SGHNT and CDR2 YENEEA. Deletions cut 3 bases from V and 4 bases from J, with 12 bases between. The CDR3 DNA follows: TGTGCCAGCAGCTTCTCGGGGGTGGGCACTGAAGCTTTCTTT. Amino acids: CASSFSGVGTEAFF.

This rearrangement joins TRBV28 to TRBJ1-1; 8 nucleotides agree with TRBD1. With 1 base clipped from V and 5 bases from J, the junction kept 6 bases outside the gene matches. Germline CDR1 and CDR2: MDHEN and SYDVKM. CDR3 length equals 15 residues. The CDR3 sequence is CASSLFRTGGTEAFF. The CDR3, as DNA: TGTGCCAGCAGTTTATTCCGAACAGGGGGAACTGAAGCTTTCTTT.